Each of the 11 T cell receptor beta chains below was sequenced from the same sample in a study of early T cells in non-severe SARS-CoV-2 infection. Via MiXCR, TCRdb re-called the 5' RACE reads, giving one row per CDR3 protein. The sample carries roughly 60,000 distinct CDR3 sequences, 13% recorded once. The sequenced sample was whole blood. The receptors stem from an adult who was a healthcare worker with PCR-confirmed SARS-CoV-2 infection or an uninfected control (not recorded which).

This clonotype showed up just a few times. V is TRBV3-1 and J is TRBJ1-2; D is ambiguous. The V gene lost 1 base and the J gene lost 5 bases, with 11 bases spanning the gap. The germline V gene encodes CDR1 LGHDT and CDR2 YNNKEL (reference sequence). The CDR3 has 14 residues. The CDR3 DNA follows: TGTGCCAGCAGCCAAGGTCGGTGGGAGTATGGCTACACCTTC. This translates into CASSQGRWEYGYTF.

J is TRBJ1-4 and V is TRBV12-3 or TRBV12-4; D unresolved. This CDR3 spans 13 amino acids. Deletions cut 3 bases from V and 4 bases from J, with 6 bases between. The CDR3 region is CASSLRGNEKLFF. CDR3 nucleotides: TGTGCCAGCAGTTTGCGGGGTAATGAAAAACTGTTTTTT.

The table lists this clonotype with a few counts. The chain joins TRBV7-2 to TRBJ2-1, with TRBD2 matching over 8 bases. The germline V gene has CDR1 SGHTA and CDR2 FQGNSA. This CDR3 comprises 15 residues. V shed 5 bases, J shed 1 base, and the junction held 4 bases outside the gene matches. CDR3: CASSLSGASYNEQFF. CDR3 coding DNA: TGTGCCAGCAGCCTTAGCGGGGCGTCCTACAATGAGCAGTTCTTC. Full variable domain (rest looked up from reference TRBV7-2 and TRBJ2-1): GAGVSQSPSNKVTEKGKDVELRCDPISGHTALYWYRQSLGQGLEFLIYFQGNSAPDKSGLPSDRFSAERTGGSVSTLTIQRTQQEDSAVYLCASSLSGASYNEQFFGPGTRLTVL.

A few counts support this clonotype. The chain links TRBV11-2 to TRBJ2-4; the D is unclear. Germline V gives CDR1 SGHAT, CDR2 FQNNGV. V shed 7 bases and J shed 7 bases, with 8 bases lying between them. The CDR3 covers 11 residues. CDR3 loop: CASKIRNIQYF. In DNA form, the CDR3 reads TGTGCCAGCAAGATTCGGAACATTCAGTACTTC. Drawing the rest from reference TRBV11-2 and TRBJ2-4, the complete variable domain is EAGVAQSPRYKIIEKRQSVAFWCNPISGHATLYWYQQILGQGPKLLIQFQNNGVVDDSQLPKDRFSAERLKGVDSTLKIQPAKLEDSAVYLCASKIRNIQYFGAGTRLSVL.

A few counts support this clonotype. This chain connects TRBV20-1 to TRBJ2-1; the D gene is possibly TRBD2 (5 bases). The V end lost 1 base, the J end lost 4 bases, and 14 bases lay between the germline ends. The CDR3 sequence is 15 residues long. The germline V gene has CDR1 DFQATT and CDR2 SNEGSKA (reference sequence). The CDR3 here is CSARVPGSVYNEQFF. CDR3 in DNA: TGCAGTGCTAGAGTCCCGGGGTCTGTTTACAATGAGCAGTTCTTC.

The table lists this clonotype with a few counts. The chain is built from TRBV3-1 and TRBJ2-2; D is undetermined. Trimming pared 4 bases from V and 5 bases from J, leaving 11 bases between. Germline V gene sequence: CDR1 LGHDT, CDR2 YNNKEL (reference sequence). The CDR3 is made up of 14 amino acids. The CDR3 sequence: CASSPSLRTGELFF. CDR3 nucleotides: TGTGCCAGCAGCCCCTCCCTGCGGACCGGGGAGCTGTTTTTT.

The chain carries TRBV2 and TRBJ2-7; D is undetermined. Trimming shortened V by 6 bases and J by 6 bases, and 9 bases separated the two germline ends. The CDR3 length is 11 residues. From germline, CDR1 is SNHLY and CDR2 FYNNEI. CDR3 amino acids: CASRGFSEQYF. The CDR3 nucleotides are TGTGCCAGCAGGGGGTTCTCCGAGCAGTACTTC. The whole variable domain, remainder taken from reference TRBV2 and TRBJ2-7, is EPEVTQTPSHQVTQMGQEVILRCVPISNHLYFYWYRQILGQKVEFLVSFYNNEISEKSEIFDDQFSVERPDGSNFTLKIRSTKLEDSAMYFCASRGFSEQYFGPGTRLTVT.

V and J are TRBV10-2 and TRBJ2-5; 8 nucleotides agree with TRBD2. The length of the CDR3 is 16 residues. Per germline, CDR1 WSHSY and CDR2 SAAADI. Trimming at V came to 3 bases and at J to 5 bases, leaving 11 bases not matched to a gene. CDR3 amino acids: CASSDLAGTSYETQYF. The DNA for the CDR3 is TGCGCCAGCAGTGATTTAGCGGGGACTTCCTACGAGACCCAGTACTTC.

This clonotype occurred a few times. The chain has TRBV7-2 and TRBJ2-4, with 9 bases matching TRBD1. V was pared by 5 bases and J by 5 bases, with 4 bases of the junction left unmatched. CDR3 length: 14 amino acids. The germline V gene encodes CDR1 SGHTA and CDR2 FQGNSA. The CDR3 here is CASSLRQGENIQYF. The CDR3 DNA reads TGTGCCAGCAGCCTTCGACAGGGGGAAAACATTCAGTACTTC.

This clonotype was picked up a small number of times. This rearrangement joins TRBV30 to TRBJ1-2; the match to TRBD1 covers 8 bases. Trimming took 3 bases from V and 3 from J; bases not matched to a gene: 3. The CDR3 extends over 13 amino acids. Germline V gene sequence: CDR1 GTSNPN, CDR2 SVGIG (reference sequence). The CDR3 sequence is CAWRTDRDYGYTF. The CDR3 region has the DNA TGTGCCTGGAGAACGGACAGGGACTATGGCTACACCTTC.

This clonotype occurred many times. CDR3 sequence (DNA): TGTGCCATCAGTGAGTCCCAGGACAGGGCTCACGAGCAGTACTTC. Amino acids: CAISESQDRAHEQYF. The chain joins TRBV10-3 to TRBJ2-7, with TRBD1 matching 8 bases. The V segment lost 0 bases and the J segment 5 bases; nucleotides outside the gene matches: 6. This CDR3 is 15 amino acids long. The germline gives CDR1 ENHRY, CDR2 SYGVKD.